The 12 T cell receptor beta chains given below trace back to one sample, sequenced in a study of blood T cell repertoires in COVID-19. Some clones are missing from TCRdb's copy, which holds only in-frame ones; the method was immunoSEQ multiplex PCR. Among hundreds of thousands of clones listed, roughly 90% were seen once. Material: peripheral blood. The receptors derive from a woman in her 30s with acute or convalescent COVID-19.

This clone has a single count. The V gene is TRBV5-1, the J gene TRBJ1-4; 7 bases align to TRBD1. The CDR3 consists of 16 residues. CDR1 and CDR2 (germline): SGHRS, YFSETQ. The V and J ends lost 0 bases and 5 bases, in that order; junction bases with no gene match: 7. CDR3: CASSLALGGQNEKLFF. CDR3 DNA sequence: TGCGCCAGCAGCTTGGCCCTGGGGGGACAGAATGAAAAACTGTTTTTT.

In DNA form, the CDR3 reads TGTGCCAGCAGCTCCGGGACAGGGCAGAGCAATCAGCCCCAGCATTTT. This encodes CASSSGTGQSNQPQHF. This rearrangement joins TRBV7-6 to TRBJ1-5, with 9 positions matching TRBD1. CDR3 size: 16 residues. Trimming removed 4 bases from V and 1 base from J; junction bases left unmatched: 5. The germline gives CDR1 SGHVS, CDR2 FNYEAQ. Using reference TRBV7-6 and TRBJ1-5 for the parts outside the CDR3, the full variable domain is GAGVSQSPRYKVTKRGQDVALRCDPISGHVSLYWYRQALGQGPEFLTYFNYEAQQDKSGLPNDRFSAERPEGSISTLTIQRTEQRDSAMYRCASSSGTGQSNQPQHFGDGTRLSIL.

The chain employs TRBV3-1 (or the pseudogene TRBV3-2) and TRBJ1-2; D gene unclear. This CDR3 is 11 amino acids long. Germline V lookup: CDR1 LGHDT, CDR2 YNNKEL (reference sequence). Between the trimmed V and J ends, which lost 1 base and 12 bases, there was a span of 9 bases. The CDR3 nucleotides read TGTGCCAGCAGCCAAGCTAACCTTAACACCTTC. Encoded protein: CASSQANLNTF.

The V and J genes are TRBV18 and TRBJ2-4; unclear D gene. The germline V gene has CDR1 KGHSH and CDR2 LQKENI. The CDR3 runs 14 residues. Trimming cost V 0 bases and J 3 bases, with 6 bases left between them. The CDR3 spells CASSPPAGKNIQYF. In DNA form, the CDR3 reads TGTGCCAGCTCACCACCGGCAGGCAAAAACATTCAGTACTTC.

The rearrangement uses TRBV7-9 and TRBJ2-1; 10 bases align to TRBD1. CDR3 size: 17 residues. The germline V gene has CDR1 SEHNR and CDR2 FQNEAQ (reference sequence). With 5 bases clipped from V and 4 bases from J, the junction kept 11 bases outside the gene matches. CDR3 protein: CASSRRLWTGGYNEQFF. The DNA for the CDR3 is TGTGCCAGCAGCCGTCGGTTGTGGACAGGGGGATACAATGAGCAGTTCTTC.

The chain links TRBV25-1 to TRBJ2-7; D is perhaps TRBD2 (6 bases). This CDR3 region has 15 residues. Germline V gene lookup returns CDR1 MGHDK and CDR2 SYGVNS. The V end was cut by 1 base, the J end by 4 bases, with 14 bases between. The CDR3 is CASSEFSGGPYEQYF. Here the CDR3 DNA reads TGTGCCAGCAGTGAATTTTCCGGGGGTCCGTACGAGCAGTACTTC.

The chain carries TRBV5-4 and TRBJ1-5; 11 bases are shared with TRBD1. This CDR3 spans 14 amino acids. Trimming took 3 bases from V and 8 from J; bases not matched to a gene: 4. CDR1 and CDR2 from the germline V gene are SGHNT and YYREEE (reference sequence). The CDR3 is CASSSGQGVEPQHF. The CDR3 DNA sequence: TGTGCCAGCAGCTCGGGACAGGGGGTTGAGCCCCAGCATTTT.

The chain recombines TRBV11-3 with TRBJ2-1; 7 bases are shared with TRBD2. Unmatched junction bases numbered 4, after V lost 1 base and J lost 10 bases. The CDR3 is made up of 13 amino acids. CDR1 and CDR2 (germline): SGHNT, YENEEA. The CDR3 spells CASSLGGLNEQFF. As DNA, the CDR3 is TGTGCCAGCAGCTTAGGGGGACTAAACGAGCAGTTCTTC.

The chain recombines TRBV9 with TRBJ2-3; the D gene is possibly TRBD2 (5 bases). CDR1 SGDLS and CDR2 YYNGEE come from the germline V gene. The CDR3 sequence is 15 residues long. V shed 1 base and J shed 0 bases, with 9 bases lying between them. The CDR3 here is CASSVYGGSTDTQYF. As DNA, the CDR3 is TGTGCCAGCAGCGTATATGGCGGGAGCACAGATACGCAGTATTTT.

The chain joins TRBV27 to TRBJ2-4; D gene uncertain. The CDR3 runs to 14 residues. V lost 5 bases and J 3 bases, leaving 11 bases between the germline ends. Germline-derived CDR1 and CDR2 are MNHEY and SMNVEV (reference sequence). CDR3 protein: CASSLGRGKNIQYF. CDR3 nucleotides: TGTGCCAGCAGTCTCGGTCGTGGCAAAAACATTCAGTACTTC.

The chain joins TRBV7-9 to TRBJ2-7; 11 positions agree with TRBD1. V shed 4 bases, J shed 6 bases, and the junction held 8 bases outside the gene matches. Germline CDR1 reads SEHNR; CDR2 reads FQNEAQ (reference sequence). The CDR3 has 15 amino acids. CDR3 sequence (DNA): TGTGCCAGCAGCTCGCCCCGGGACAGGGGGTTCGAGCAGTACTTC. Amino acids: CASSSPRDRGFEQYF.

Here the CDR3 DNA reads TGTGCCAGTAGTATAAAGTTGGCGGGAGGTGAGCAGTTCTTC. This sequence encodes CASSIKLAGGEQFF. V usage is TRBV19 and J usage is TRBJ2-1; 8 bases are a match to TRBD2. The ends lost 2 bases at V and 9 bases at J; junction bases unmatched: 6. CDR3 size: 14 residues. The germline CDR1 and CDR2 sequences are LNHDA and SQIVND (reference sequence).